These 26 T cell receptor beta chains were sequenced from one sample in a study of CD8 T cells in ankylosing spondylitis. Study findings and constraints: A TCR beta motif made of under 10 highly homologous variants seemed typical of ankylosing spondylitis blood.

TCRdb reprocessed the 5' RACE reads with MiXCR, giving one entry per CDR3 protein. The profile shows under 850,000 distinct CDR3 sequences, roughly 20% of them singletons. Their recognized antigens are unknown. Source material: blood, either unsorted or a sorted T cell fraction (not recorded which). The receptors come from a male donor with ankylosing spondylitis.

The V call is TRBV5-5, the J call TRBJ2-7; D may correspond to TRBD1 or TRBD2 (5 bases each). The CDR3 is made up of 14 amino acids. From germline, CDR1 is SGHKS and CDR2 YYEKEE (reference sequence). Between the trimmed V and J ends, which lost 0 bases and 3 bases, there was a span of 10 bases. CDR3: CASSLGDGSYEQYF. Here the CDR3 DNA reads TGTGCCAGCAGCTTGGGGGACGGCAGCTACGAGCAGTACTTC. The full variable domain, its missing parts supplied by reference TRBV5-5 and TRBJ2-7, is DAGVTQSPTHLIKTRGQQVTLRCSPISGHKSVSWYQQVLGQGPQFIFQYYEKEERGRGNFPDRFSARQFPNYSSELNVNALLLGDSALYLCASSLGDGSYEQYFGPGTRLTVT.

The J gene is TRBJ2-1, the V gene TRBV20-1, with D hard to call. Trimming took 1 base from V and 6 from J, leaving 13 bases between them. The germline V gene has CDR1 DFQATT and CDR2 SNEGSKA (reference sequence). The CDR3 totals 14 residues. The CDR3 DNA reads TGCAGTGCTAGAGGGCCCGAGGCCTTCAATGAGCAGTTCTTC. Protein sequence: CSARGPEAFNEQFF.

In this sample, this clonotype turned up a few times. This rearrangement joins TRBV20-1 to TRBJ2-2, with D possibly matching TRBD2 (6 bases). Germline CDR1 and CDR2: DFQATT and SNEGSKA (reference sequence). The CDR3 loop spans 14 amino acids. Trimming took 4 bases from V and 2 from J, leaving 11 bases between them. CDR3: CSAKEGRNTGELFF. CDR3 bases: TGCAGTGCTAAGGAGGGCCGTAACACCGGGGAGCTGTTTTTT.

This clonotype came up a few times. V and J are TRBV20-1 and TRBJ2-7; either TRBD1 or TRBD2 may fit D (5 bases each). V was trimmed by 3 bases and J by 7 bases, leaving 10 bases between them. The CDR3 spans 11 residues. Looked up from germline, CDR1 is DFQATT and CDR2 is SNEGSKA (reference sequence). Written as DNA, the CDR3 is TGCAGTGCTAGCGGGGCCTCTGAGCAGTACTTC. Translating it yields CSASGASEQYF.

CDR3 protein: CASSPPLRRAQTDTQYF. CDR3 nucleotides: TGTGCCAGCAGTCCCCCCCTCCGCAGGGCTCAGACAGATACGCAGTATTTT. The chain joins TRBV28 to TRBJ2-3, with D maybe TRBD1 (5 bases). CDR1 and CDR2 from the germline V gene are MDHEN and SYDVKM. The CDR3 length is 17 residues. V dropped 5 bases and J dropped 3 bases, with 21 bases sitting between them. The full variable domain, completed using reference TRBV28 and TRBJ2-3, is DVKVTQSSRYLVKRTGEKVFLECVQDMDHENMFWYRQDPGLGLRLIYFSYDVKMKEKGDIPEGYSVSREKKERFSLILESASTNQTSMYLCASSPPLRRAQTDTQYFGPGTRLTVL.

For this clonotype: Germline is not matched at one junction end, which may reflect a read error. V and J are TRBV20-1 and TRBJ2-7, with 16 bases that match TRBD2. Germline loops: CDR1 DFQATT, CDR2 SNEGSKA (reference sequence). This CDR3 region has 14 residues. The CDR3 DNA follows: TGCAGTGCTATCCCTACCGGGACTAGCGGGAGGGCGACCTTC. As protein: CSAIPTGTSGRATF.

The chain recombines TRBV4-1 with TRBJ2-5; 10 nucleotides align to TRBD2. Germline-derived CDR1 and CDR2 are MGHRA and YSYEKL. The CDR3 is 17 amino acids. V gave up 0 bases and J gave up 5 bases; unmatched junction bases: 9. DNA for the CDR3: TGCGCCAGCAGCCAAGATCAAGCGGGAGGGCCCTCTGAGACCCAGTACTTC. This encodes CASSQDQAGGPSETQYF.

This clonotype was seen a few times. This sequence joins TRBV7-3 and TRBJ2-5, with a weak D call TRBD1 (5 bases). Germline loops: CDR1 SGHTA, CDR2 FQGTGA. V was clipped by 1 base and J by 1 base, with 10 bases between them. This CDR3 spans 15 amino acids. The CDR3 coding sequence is TGTGCCAGCAGCTTAAGGGGCCAACTCCAAGAGACCCAGTACTTC. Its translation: CASSLRGQLQETQYF.

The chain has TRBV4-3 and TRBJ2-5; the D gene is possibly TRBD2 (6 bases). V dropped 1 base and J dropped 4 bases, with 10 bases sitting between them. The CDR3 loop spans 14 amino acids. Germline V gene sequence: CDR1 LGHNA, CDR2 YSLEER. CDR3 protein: CASSQALASETQYF. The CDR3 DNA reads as TGCGCCAGCAGCCAAGCACTAGCATCAGAGACCCAGTACTTC.

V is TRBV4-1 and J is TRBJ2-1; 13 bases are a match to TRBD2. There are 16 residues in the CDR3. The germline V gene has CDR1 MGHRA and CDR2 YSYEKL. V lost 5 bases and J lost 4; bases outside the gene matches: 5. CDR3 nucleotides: TGCGCCAGCAGCGTACAGGGACTAGCGGGGTACAATGAGCAGTTCTTC. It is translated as CASSVQGLAGYNEQFF.

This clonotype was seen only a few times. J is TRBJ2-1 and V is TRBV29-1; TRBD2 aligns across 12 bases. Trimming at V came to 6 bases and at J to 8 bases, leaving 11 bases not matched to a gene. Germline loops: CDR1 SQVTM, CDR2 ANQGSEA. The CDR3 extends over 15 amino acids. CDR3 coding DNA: TGCAGCGTGGAGCGGACTAGCGGGATTCTCTATGAGCAGTTCTTC. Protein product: CSVERTSGILYEQFF.

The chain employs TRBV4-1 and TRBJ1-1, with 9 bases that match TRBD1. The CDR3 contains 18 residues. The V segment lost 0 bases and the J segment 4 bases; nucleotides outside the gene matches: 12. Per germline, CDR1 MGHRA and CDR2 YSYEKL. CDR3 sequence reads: CASSQEDRGPLLGTEAFF. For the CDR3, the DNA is TGCGCCAGCAGCCAAGAGGACAGGGGACCCCTGTTAGGCACTGAAGCTTTCTTT.

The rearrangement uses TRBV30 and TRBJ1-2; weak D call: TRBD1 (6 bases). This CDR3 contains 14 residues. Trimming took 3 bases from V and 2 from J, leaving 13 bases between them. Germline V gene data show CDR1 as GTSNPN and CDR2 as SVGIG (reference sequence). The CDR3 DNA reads TGTGCCTGGAGGGAGGGGGGCACAAACTATGGCTACACCTTC. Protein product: CAWREGGTNYGYTF. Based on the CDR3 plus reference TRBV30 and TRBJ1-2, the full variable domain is SQTIHQWPATLVQPVGSPLSLECTVEGTSNPNLYWYRQAAGRGLQLLFYSVGIGQISSEVPQNLSASRPQDRQFILSSKKLLLSDSGFYLCAWREGGTNYGYTFGSGTRLTVV.

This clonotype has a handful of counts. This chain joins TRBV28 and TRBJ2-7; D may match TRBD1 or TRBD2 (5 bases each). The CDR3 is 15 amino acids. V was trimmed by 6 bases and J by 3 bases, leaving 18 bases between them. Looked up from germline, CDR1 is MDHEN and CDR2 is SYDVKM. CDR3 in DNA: TGTGCCAGCAGCGGATCTGGGACGTCCAACTACGAGCAGTACTTC. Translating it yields CASSGSGTSNYEQYF.

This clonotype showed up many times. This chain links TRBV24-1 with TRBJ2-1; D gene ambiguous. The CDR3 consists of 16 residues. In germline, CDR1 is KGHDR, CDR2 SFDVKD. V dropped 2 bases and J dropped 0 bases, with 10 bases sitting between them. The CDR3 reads CATSDSSVSSYNEQFF. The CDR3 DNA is TGTGCCACCAGTGATTCTTCCGTTAGCTCCTACAATGAGCAGTTCTTC.

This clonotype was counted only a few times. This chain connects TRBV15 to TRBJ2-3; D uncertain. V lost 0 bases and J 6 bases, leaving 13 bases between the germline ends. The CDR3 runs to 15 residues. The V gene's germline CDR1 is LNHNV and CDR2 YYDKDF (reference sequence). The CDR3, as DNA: TGTGCCACCAGCAGAGATTTTCCAGCACGCGATACGCAGTATTTT. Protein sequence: CATSRDFPARDTQYF.

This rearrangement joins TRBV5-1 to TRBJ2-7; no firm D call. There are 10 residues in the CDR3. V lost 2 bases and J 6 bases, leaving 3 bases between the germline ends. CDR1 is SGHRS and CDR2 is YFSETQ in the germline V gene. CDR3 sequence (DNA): TGCGCCAGCAGCTTTAGCGAGCAGTACTTC. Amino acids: CASSFSEQYF.

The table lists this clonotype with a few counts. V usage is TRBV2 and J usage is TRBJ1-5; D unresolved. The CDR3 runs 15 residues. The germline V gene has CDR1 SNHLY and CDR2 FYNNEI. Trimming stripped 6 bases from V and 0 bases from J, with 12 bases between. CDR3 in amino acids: CASSRGIDSNQPQHF. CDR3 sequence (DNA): TGTGCCAGCAGCCGGGGAATCGATAGCAATCAGCCCCAGCATTTT. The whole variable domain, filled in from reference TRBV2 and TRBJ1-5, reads EPEVTQTPSHQVTQMGQEVILRCVPISNHLYFYWYRQILGQKVEFLVSFYNNEISEKSEIFDDQFSVERPDGSNFTLKIRSTKLEDSAMYFCASSRGIDSNQPQHFGDGTRLSIL.

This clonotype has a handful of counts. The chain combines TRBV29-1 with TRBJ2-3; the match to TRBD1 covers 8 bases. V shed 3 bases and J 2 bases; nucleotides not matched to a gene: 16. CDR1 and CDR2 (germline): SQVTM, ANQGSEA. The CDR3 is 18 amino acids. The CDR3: CSVERTGIGWGLTDTQYF. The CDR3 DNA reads TGCAGCGTTGAGCGGACAGGGATTGGATGGGGCCTCACAGATACGCAGTATTTT.

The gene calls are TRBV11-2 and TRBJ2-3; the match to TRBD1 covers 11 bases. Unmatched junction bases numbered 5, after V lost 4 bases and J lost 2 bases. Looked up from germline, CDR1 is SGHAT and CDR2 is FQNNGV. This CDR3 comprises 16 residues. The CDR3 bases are TGTGCCAGCAGCTCCTGGACAGGGGGCAACACAGATACGCAGTATTTT. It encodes CASSSWTGGNTDTQYF.

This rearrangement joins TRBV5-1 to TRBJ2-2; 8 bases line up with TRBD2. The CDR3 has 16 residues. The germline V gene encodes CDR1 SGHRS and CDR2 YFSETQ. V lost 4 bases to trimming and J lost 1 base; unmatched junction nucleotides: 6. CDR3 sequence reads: CASSQHLAGNTGELFF. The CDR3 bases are TGCGCCAGCAGCCAGCACCTAGCGGGGAACACCGGGGAGCTGTTTTTT.

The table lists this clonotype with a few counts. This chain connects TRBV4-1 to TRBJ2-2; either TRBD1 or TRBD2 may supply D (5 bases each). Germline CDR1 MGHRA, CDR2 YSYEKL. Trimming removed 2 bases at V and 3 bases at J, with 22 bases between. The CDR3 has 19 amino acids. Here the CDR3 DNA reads TGCGCCAGCAGCCAATATGTCTTCGGGGAGACAGTCGACACCGGGGAGCTGTTTTTT. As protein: CASSQYVFGETVDTGELFF.

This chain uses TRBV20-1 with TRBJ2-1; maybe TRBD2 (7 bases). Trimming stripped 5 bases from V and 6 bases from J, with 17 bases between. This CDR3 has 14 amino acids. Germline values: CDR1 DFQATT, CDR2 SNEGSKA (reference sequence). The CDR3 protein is CSAPPWGGPNEQFF. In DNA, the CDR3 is TGCAGTGCTCCTCCTTGGGGGGGCCCCAATGAGCAGTTCTTC.

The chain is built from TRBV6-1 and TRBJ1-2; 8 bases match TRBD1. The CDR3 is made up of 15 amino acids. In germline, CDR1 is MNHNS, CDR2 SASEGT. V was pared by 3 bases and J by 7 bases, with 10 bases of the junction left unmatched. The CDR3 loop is CASSEIRWTGTGYTF. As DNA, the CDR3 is TGTGCCAGCAGTGAGATTCGTTGGACAGGGACTGGCTACACCTTC.

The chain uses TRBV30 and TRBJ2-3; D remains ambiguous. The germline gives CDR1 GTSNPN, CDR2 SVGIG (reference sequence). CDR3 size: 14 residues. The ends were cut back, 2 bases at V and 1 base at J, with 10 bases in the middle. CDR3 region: CAWSRVQRTDTQYF. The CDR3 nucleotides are TGTGCCTGGAGTCGCGTTCAGCGCACAGATACGCAGTATTTT.

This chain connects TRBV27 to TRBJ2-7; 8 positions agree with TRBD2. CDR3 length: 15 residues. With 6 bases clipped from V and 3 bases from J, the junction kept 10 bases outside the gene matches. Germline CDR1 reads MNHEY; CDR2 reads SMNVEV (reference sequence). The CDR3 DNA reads TGTGCCAGCAGCCCCCGGGCGGGGGGCATCTACGAGCAGTACTTC. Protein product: CASSPRAGGIYEQYF.